Following are 28 T cell receptor beta chains from one sample sequenced in a study of T cell clusters in autoimmune cytopenias. TRB rearrangements were amplified by touch-down multiplex PCR with mixed TRB-A/B primers. TCRdb reworked the multiplex PCR reads into one entry per CDR3 protein, no DNA. The sample data list thousands of distinct CDR3 sequences. Each sample's input was 200 to 300 ng genomic DNA, roughly 40,000 genome equivalents. The sequenced sample was peripheral blood. The receptors originated from a human donor with an autoimmune cytopenia, with autoimmune hepatitis or in good health (not recorded which).

This clonotype is medium-sized (0.01 to 0.1%) by frequency. Here the CDR3 reads CASSYLDPYNEQFF. This chain connects TRBV6-6 to TRBJ2-1. The CDR3 loop spans 14 amino acids. Looked up from germline, CDR1 is MNHNY and CDR2 is SVGAGI (reference sequence).

This clonotype ranks as medium-sized (0.01 to 0.1%) in terms of frequency. V gene TRBV6-5 combines with J gene TRBJ2-2; as DNA is missing, the TRBD2 call by TCRdb cannot be tested. The CDR3 length is 17 residues. The V gene's germline CDR1 is MNHEY and CDR2 SVGAGI. This chain's CDR3 is CASSYRDRYANTGELFF.

The chain couples TRBV19 to TRBJ2-5; the D call from TCRdb, TRBD2, cannot be confirmed without DNA. The CDR3 sequence is 18 residues long. CDR1 is LNHDA and CDR2 is SQIVND in the germline V gene (reference sequence). The CDR3 here is CASTARWLAGGGGETQYF. Full variable domain (missing parts from reference TRBV19 and TRBJ2-5): DGGITQSPKYLFRKEGQNVTLSCEQNLNHDAMYWYRQDPGQGLRLIYYSQIVNDFQKGDIAEGYSVSREKKESFPLTVTSAQKNPTAFYLCASTARWLAGGGGETQYFGPGTRLLVL.

In terms of frequency, this clonotype is medium-sized. The chain uses TRBV14 and TRBJ2-1. Germline-derived CDR1 and CDR2 are SGHDN and FVKESK. The CDR3 extends over 17 amino acids. CDR3 region: CASRSVGIFNLNNEQFF.

By frequency, this clonotype registers medium-sized. The rearrangement joins TRBV19 to TRBJ2-2. The CDR3 length is 13 residues. The germline CDR1 and CDR2 sequences are LNHDA and SQIVND (reference sequence). The CDR3 region is CASSPRYTGELFF.

In terms of frequency, this clonotype is medium-sized. The genes are TRBV10-3 and TRBJ2-1; TCRdb's D gene call, TRBD1, goes unchecked for lack of DNA. Looked up from germline, CDR1 is ENHRY and CDR2 is SYGVKD. The CDR3 is 15 residues long. The CDR3 region is CAISEPDTGYNEQFF.

According to its frequency, this clonotype is medium-sized (0.01 to 0.1%). The chain uses TRBV29-1 and TRBJ1-1. Germline values: CDR1 SQVTM, CDR2 ANQGSEA. This CDR3 comprises 13 residues. The CDR3 is CSDGGIVNTEAFF.

This clonotype registers medium-sized by frequency. The V gene is TRBV27, the J gene TRBJ1-5; TCRdb's D call of TRBD1 is untestable without DNA. The CDR3 contains 18 residues. Germline V gene lookup returns CDR1 MNHEY and CDR2 SMNVEV (reference sequence). CDR3 in amino acids: CASSSTGISGYSNQPQHF.

This clonotype is identified as medium-sized from frequency. This sequence joins TRBV6-5 and TRBJ2-2; TCRdb's D call, TRBD2, is unchecked because there is no DNA. From germline, CDR1 is MNHEY and CDR2 SVGAGI. CDR3 length: 17 residues. This CDR3 is CASSFPLSGKNTGELFF.

This clonotype is identified as medium-sized from frequency. The gene calls are TRBV11-2 and TRBJ2-7; TCRdb indicates TRBD1, and absent DNA this call remains unverified. The CDR3 spans 11 residues. Looked up from germline, CDR1 is SGHAT and CDR2 is FQNNGV. The CDR3 region is CASSPGGEQYF.

Considering frequency, this clonotype is medium-sized. The gene calls are TRBV5-1 and TRBJ2-7. This CDR3 is 14 amino acids long. Germline CDR1 reads SGHRS; CDR2 reads YFSETQ. The CDR3 here is CASSPNVGVHEQYF.

V gene TRBV6-6 combines with J gene TRBJ1-3. This CDR3 region has 16 residues. Germline assignment: CDR1 MNHNY and CDR2 SVGAGI (reference sequence). This chain's CDR3 is CASSFFYGVSGNTIYF.

The chain recombines TRBV12-3 or TRBV12-4 with TRBJ2-5; TCRdb lists TRBD2, though no DNA is available to test this call. The CDR3 has 16 residues. The chain's CDR3 is CASSRQGLAGEETQYF.

Its frequency marks this clonotype as medium-sized. The rearrangement links TRBV27 to TRBJ2-7; TCRdb designates TRBD2, a call that cannot be tested without DNA. CDR1 and CDR2 from the germline V gene are MNHEY and SMNVEV (reference sequence). CDR3 size: 16 residues. CDR3 protein: CASSFGLAEGPGEQYF.

Judged by frequency, this clonotype is medium-sized. The chain employs TRBV7-9 and TRBJ1-2; checking the TCRdb D call of TRBD1 is not possible without DNA. Looked up from germline, CDR1 is SEHNR and CDR2 is FQNEAQ (reference sequence). The CDR3 consists of 13 residues. The CDR3 spells CASSLGQNYGYTF.

This clonotype is medium-sized by frequency. The CDR3 sequence: CSAGGLSGPSNWAFF. This chain links TRBV20-1 with TRBJ1-1. The CDR3 length is 15 residues. Per the germline V gene, CDR1 is DFQATT and CDR2 is SNEGSKA (reference sequence).

The chain has TRBV18 and TRBJ2-2; checking the TCRdb D call of TRBD2 is not possible without DNA. Germline V gene lookup returns CDR1 KGHSH and CDR2 LQKENI. The CDR3 has 16 amino acids. The CDR3 here is CASSPAGVSHTGELFF.

The genes are TRBV12-5 and TRBJ2-7. The CDR3 is 14 amino acids. Germline CDR1 LGHNT, CDR2 FRNRAP. The CDR3 loop is CASGAFRSSYEQYF.

This clonotype is labeled medium-sized based on frequency. V gene TRBV6-1 combines with J gene TRBJ2-7; TCRdb returns TRBD1, unconfirmable since there is no DNA. Germline values: CDR1 MNHNS, CDR2 SASEGT. The length of the CDR3 is 14 residues. The CDR3 loop is CASSGFGGPYEQYF.

The CDR3 sequence: CASSQGLPGNSPLHF. The rearrangement uses TRBV14 and TRBJ1-6. The CDR3 extends over 15 amino acids. Germline-derived CDR1 and CDR2 are SGHDN and FVKESK.

The chain is built from TRBV10-3 and TRBJ2-5; the D gene TCRdb calls, TRBD1, cannot be checked with no DNA. The germline V gene has CDR1 ENHRY and CDR2 SYGVKD. The CDR3 has 15 amino acids. The CDR3 loop is CAITPGKDNQETQYF.

The chain recombines TRBV4-2 with TRBJ2-1. The CDR3 is made up of 13 amino acids. CDR1 is LGHNA, CDR2 YNFKEQ, per germline. The CDR3 here is CASSQGIYNEQFF.

Frequency places this clonotype as medium-sized (0.01 to 0.1%). The chain has TRBV20-1 and TRBJ2-7; TCRdb calls TRBD1, which cannot be checked without DNA. The CDR3 extends over 13 amino acids. CDR1 is DFQATT and CDR2 is SNEGSKA in the germline V gene (reference sequence). The CDR3 sequence: CSAPGQGRNEQYF.

V gene TRBV5-1 combines with J gene TRBJ1-2. The germline V gene has CDR1 SGHRS and CDR2 YFSETQ. This CDR3 comprises 12 residues. The CDR3 reads CASSSSLYGYTF.

This clonotype is identified as medium-sized from frequency. The chain carries TRBV10-1 and TRBJ2-5; the TCRdb call, TRBD2, lacks DNA for checking. The CDR3 has 16 amino acids. CDR1 is WNHNN, CDR2 SYGVQD, per germline (reference sequence). This chain's CDR3 is CASSDPTSGLDETQYF.

This clonotype is medium-sized by frequency. The V call is TRBV20-1, the J call TRBJ2-1; the D gene TCRdb calls, TRBD1, cannot be checked with no DNA. The CDR3 has 16 residues. The germline V gene has CDR1 DFQATT and CDR2 SNEGSKA (reference sequence). The CDR3 here is CSARDPGGSSYNEQFF.

By frequency, this clonotype is medium-sized. The V gene is TRBV7-9, the J gene TRBJ1-5; TCRdb names TRBD1, which stays unverified in the absence of DNA. The CDR3 runs 13 residues. Germline-derived CDR1 and CDR2 are SEHNR and FQNEAQ (reference sequence). The CDR3 spells CASSLQGNQPQHF.

This clonotype is medium-sized by frequency. CDR3 loop: CASSIGDRGRGYTF. The chain carries TRBV19 and TRBJ1-2; TCRdb lists TRBD1, though no DNA is available to test this call. This CDR3 contains 14 residues. Germline CDR1 and CDR2: LNHDA and SQIVND (reference sequence). Full variable domain (rest looked up from reference TRBV19 and TRBJ1-2): DGGITQSPKYLFRKEGQNVTLSCEQNLNHDAMYWYRQDPGQGLRLIYYSQIVNDFQKGDIAEGYSVSREKKESFPLTVTSAQKNPTAFYLCASSIGDRGRGYTFGSGTRLTVV.